This is a list of T cell receptor beta chains from one sample in a study of CD8+ T cells in alopecia areata. The method was immunoSEQ multiplex PCR; TCRdb's version includes in-frame clones alone and lacks a portion of them. The sample holds roughly 250,000 clones, roughly two thirds seen once. The sample was CD4+ T cells sorted from blood, taken at week 0. The receptors stem from a human donor with alopecia areata. CDR3s include the opening cysteine and the closing phenylalanine or tryptophan. The D gene is left open where the match is weak. Size tells how often a clone was seen (once, few, many) or the class of an expanded clone, and some rows leave it out.

d_call,clone_size,j_call,v_call,cdr3_nt,cdr3_aa
NA,NA,TRBJ1-6,TRBV9,TGTGCCAGCAGCCCTAGGACAGCTCCGGCCCTCCACTTT,CASSPRTAPALHF
NA,few,TRBJ2-5,TRBV6-5,TGTGCCAGCAGTTACTCGGGCTCAGAGACCCAGTACTTC,CASSYSGSETQYF
TRBD1,NA,TRBJ2-2,TRBV29-1,TGCAGCGCCGACAGGGGAGCCGGGGAGCTGTTTTTT,CSADRGAGELFF
NA,NA,TRBJ2-5,TRBV7-9,TGTGCCAGCAGCCAAAGACAGGCCCCGGGGGAGACCCAGTACTTC,CASSQRQAPGETQYF
NA,NA,TRBJ2-7,TRBV30,TGTGCCTGGAGTGGAAGATCCCTACAGTACTTC,CAWSGRSLQYF
TRBD1,many,TRBJ1-4,TRBV7-9,TGTGCCAGCAGCTTCACACAGGGGGCTAATGAAAAACTGTTTTTT,CASSFTQGANEKLFF
NA,NA,TRBJ2-3,TRBV30,TGTGCCTGGACTAGGGACTTCACAGATACGCAGTATTTT,CAWTRDFTDTQYF
TRBD1,NA,TRBJ2-7,TRBV29-1,TGCAGCGCTGGACAGGGATCCTACGAGCAGTACTTC,CSAGQGSYEQYF
NA,NA,TRBJ2-3,TRBV5-1,TGCGCCAGCAGCTCGTTGGGGGCCTCCCGCACAGATACGCAGTATTTT,CASSSLGASRTDTQYF
NA,few,TRBJ2-7,TRBV29-1,TGCAGCGTTGGACAGTCCTACGAGCAGTACTTC,CSVGQSYEQYF
TRBD1,NA,TRBJ2-3,TRBV5-1,TGCGCCAGCAGCTTGGACAGGGGAACAGATACGCAGTATTTT,CASSLDRGTDTQYF
NA,NA,TRBJ2-7,TRBV29-1,TGCAGCGTTGTTCTCAGGGCCTACGAGCAGTACTTC,CSVVLRAYEQYF
NA,once,TRBJ2-6,TRBV27,TGTGCCAGCAGTTTTTCTGCAGGGACCGGGGCCAACGTCCTGACTTTC,CASSFSAGTGANVLTF
NA,once,TRBJ1-2,TRBV4-1,TGCGCCAGCAGCCAAGTTTTAAGGCAGGACTATGGCTACACCTTC,CASSQVLRQDYGYTF
NA,NA,TRBJ2-7,TRBV11-2,TGTGCCAGCAGCGAGGGGATTTACGAGCAGTACTTC,CASSEGIYEQYF